Following are 24 T cell receptor beta chains from one sample sequenced in a study of T cell repertoires in cytomegalovirus infection. TCRdb independently ran MiXCR on the reads; one entry per CDR3 protein. The data hold over 300,000 distinct CDR3 sequences, with approximately 9.5% observed a single time. Input material: PBMCs. These receptors all come from a human donor in good health (CMV status not recorded). Some clones in this sample may be carry-over from other donors' samples.

This clonotype showed up many times. The chain joins TRBV7-6 to TRBJ1-2; D gene unclear. V lost 1 base, J lost 1 base, and 7 bases lay in between. Germline V gene sequence: CDR1 SGHVS, CDR2 FNYEAQ. This CDR3 contains 14 residues. This CDR3 reads CASSLDTVNYGYTF. CDR3 sequence (DNA): TGTGCCAGCAGCTTAGATACGGTTAACTATGGCTACACCTTC.

The V gene is TRBV29-1, the J gene TRBJ1-2; TRBD1 matches at 11 bases. CDR1 and CDR2 (germline): SQVTM, ANQGSEA. V gave up 3 bases and J gave up 8 bases; unmatched junction bases: 2. The CDR3 is 12 amino acids. The CDR3 DNA is TGCAGCGTTGAGGGACAGGGGGAGGGCTACACCTTC. It yields the protein CSVEGQGEGYTF.

This clonotype showed up just once. A clone one base away is much larger, so this may be a read error. The V call is TRBV7-2, the J call TRBJ2-5; 8 bases agree with TRBD2. The germline V gene encodes CDR1 SGHTA and CDR2 FQGNSA. The CDR3 length is 16 residues. The CDR3 coding sequence is TGTGCCAGCAGCTTAGGGTTGCGGGGGGCGACCGAGACCCGGTACTTC. Translation: CASSLGLRGATETRYF.

There are a few counts of this clonotype. The chain has TRBV7-2 and TRBJ1-2; D call uncertain. Trimming removed 1 base from V and 2 bases from J, with 8 bases in between. The CDR3 has 14 amino acids. CDR1 and CDR2 (germline): SGHTA, FQGNSA. This CDR3 is CASSLGSSNYGYTF. For the CDR3, the DNA is TGTGCCAGCAGCTTAGGTTCCAGCAACTATGGCTACACCTTC.

This clonotype has only a few counts. This chain joins TRBV27 and TRBJ2-7; 11 nucleotides agree with TRBD2. V was pared by 4 bases and J by 4 bases, with 9 bases of the junction left unmatched. This CDR3 has 16 residues. Germline lookup yields CDR1 MNHEY and CDR2 SMNVEV (reference sequence). The CDR3 nucleotides are TGTGCCAGCAGTTCGGCTGGGACTAGCGGCCGATACGAGCAGTACTTC. Translating gives CASSSAGTSGRYEQYF.

This clonotype has just a few counts. This chain links TRBV7-2 with TRBJ2-7; D possibly matches TRBD1 or TRBD2 (6 bases each). This CDR3 contains 14 residues. Trimming cost V 2 bases and J 4 bases, with 12 bases left between them. CDR1 and CDR2 (germline): SGHTA, FQGNSA. CDR3 region: CASSLRGVVYEQYF. For the CDR3, the DNA is TGTGCCAGCAGCTTAAGGGGGGTAGTATACGAGCAGTACTTC.

The J gene is TRBJ1-2, the V gene TRBV20-1, with D uncertain. This CDR3 region has 14 residues. V was trimmed by 1 base and J by 6 bases, leaving 15 bases between them. Germline CDR1 DFQATT, CDR2 SNEGSKA (reference sequence). The CDR3 nucleotides are TGCAGTGCTAGAGGGTCGGGAGAGGCTAATGGCTACACCTTC. This encodes CSARGSGEANGYTF.

The chain joins TRBV20-1 to TRBJ2-1, with unresolved D. The CDR3 is made up of 12 amino acids. V was clipped by 1 base and J by 5 bases, with 6 bases between them. CDR1 and CDR2 (germline): DFQATT, SNEGSKA (reference sequence). CDR3 region: CSARGGDNEQFF. CDR3 bases: TGCAGTGCTAGAGGTGGGGACAATGAGCAGTTCTTC.

V usage is TRBV29-1 and J usage is TRBJ2-7; 9 nucleotides align to TRBD1. Germline-derived CDR1 and CDR2 are SQVTM and ANQGSEA. This CDR3 region has 15 residues. Trimming took 0 bases from V and 4 from J; bases not matched to a gene: 7. CDR3 nucleotides: TGCAGCGTTGAAGAACTGGACAGGGGAGGATACGAGCAGTACTTC. This sequence encodes CSVEELDRGGYEQYF.

This sequence joins TRBV19 and TRBJ2-7, with TRBD1 as a possible D gene (6 bases). The CDR3 totals 15 residues. Germline CDR1 LNHDA, CDR2 SQIVND (reference sequence). Trimming pared 4 bases from V and 5 bases from J, leaving 18 bases between. The CDR3: CASSKTPQGFHEQYF. The DNA of the CDR3 is TGTGCCAGTAGTAAGACCCCACAGGGTTTCCACGAGCAGTACTTC.

The rearrangement uses TRBV5-4 and TRBJ2-6; D not resolved. The V gene's germline CDR1 is SGHNT and CDR2 YYREEE (reference sequence). The CDR3 has 15 amino acids. V was shortened by 4 bases and J by 0 bases, with 8 bases between the two germline ends. The CDR3 coding sequence is TGTGCCAGCAGCACCTGGAGCTCTGGGGCCAACGTCCTGACTTTC. Amino acid sequence: CASSTWSSGANVLTF.

This clonotype was detected many times. This chain joins TRBV25-1 and TRBJ1-1; D call uncertain. Germline V gene sequence: CDR1 MGHDK, CDR2 SYGVNS. The CDR3 is 11 amino acids. The CDR3 sequence is CGTRLNTEAFF. The CDR3 coding sequence is TGTGGGACCCGATTGAACACTGAAGCTTTCTTT.

This rearrangement joins TRBV7-8 to TRBJ1-3, with 7 positions matching TRBD1. Germline CDR1 SGHVS, CDR2 FQNEAQ. V was clipped by 0 bases and J by 1 base; unmatched bases: 6. The CDR3 spans 17 residues. CDR3 bases: TGTGCCAGCAGCTTAGCGCAGGCCAGGGGGTCTGGAAACACCATATATTTT. It is translated as CASSLAQARGSGNTIYF.

The table lists this clonotype with a few counts. The J gene is TRBJ2-7, the V gene TRBV28; TRBD2 matches 10 bases. CDR3 length: 16 residues. Germline trimming cut 2 bases from V and 4 bases from J; bases unmatched to any gene: 8. Germline-derived CDR1 and CDR2 are MDHEN and SYDVKM. The CDR3 spells CASSLEIAGGLYEQYF. CDR3 in DNA: TGTGCCAGCAGTTTAGAGATAGCGGGAGGCCTGTACGAGCAGTACTTC.

CDR3 amino acids: CSAPPKTGANTYEQYF. CDR3 in DNA: TGCAGTGCCCCTCCGAAGACAGGCGCTAATACCTACGAGCAGTACTTC. The gene calls are TRBV20-1 and TRBJ2-7; possibly TRBD1 for D (6 bases). Germline V gene sequence: CDR1 DFQATT, CDR2 SNEGSKA (reference sequence). V shed 6 bases and J shed 2 bases, with 23 bases lying between them. The CDR3 extends over 16 amino acids.

The CDR3 region has the DNA TGTGCCAGCAGCGCCGGGACAGGGACGAGCTCCTATAATTCACCCCTCCACTTT. Translation: CASSAGTGTSSYNSPLHF. This chain connects TRBV9 to TRBJ1-6, with TRBD1 identical over 9 bases. The V segment lost 3 bases and the J segment 0 bases; nucleotides outside the gene matches: 7. Per germline, CDR1 SGDLS and CDR2 YYNGEE. The CDR3 has 18 amino acids.

This clonotype was picked up many times. The genes are TRBV6-5 and TRBJ2-1; 7 bases align to TRBD1. The CDR3 contains 14 residues. The V segment lost 7 bases and the J segment 2 bases; nucleotides outside the gene matches: 5. Germline values: CDR1 MNHEY, CDR2 SVGAGI. The DNA of the CDR3 is TGTGCCAGCACCACGGGGACAGCCTACAATGAGCAGTTCTTC. It translates to CASTTGTAYNEQFF.

Ten or more counts support this clonotype. The chain has TRBV7-3 and TRBJ2-1, with 13 bases that match TRBD2. This CDR3 is built from 15 residues. V lost 5 bases to trimming and J lost 8 bases; unmatched junction nucleotides: 6. Germline V CDR1 and CDR2: SGHTA, FQGTGA. The CDR3 region has the DNA TGTGCCAGCAGCCCCGGGACTAGCGGGATTTATGAGCAGTTCTTC. Translating gives CASSPGTSGIYEQFF.

This chain links TRBV12-3 or TRBV12-4 with TRBJ2-7; a weak D match, TRBD1 (5 bases). The CDR3 runs 13 residues. Trimming shortened V by 6 bases and J by 3 bases, and 12 bases separated the two germline ends. The DNA of the CDR3 is TGTGCCAGCAGATCCACAGGAAACTACGAGCAGTACTTC. It yields the protein CASRSTGNYEQYF.

The table lists this clonotype with many counts. The V call is TRBV19, the J call TRBJ2-7; 11 bases agree with TRBD2. The CDR3 spans 16 residues. Germline trimming cut 2 bases from V and 5 bases from J; bases unmatched to any gene: 8. Per the germline V gene, CDR1 is LNHDA and CDR2 is SQIVND (reference sequence). The CDR3 bases are TGTGCCAGTAGTATAAGAACTAGCGGGAGTTCCCACGAGCAGTACTTC. Protein sequence: CASSIRTSGSSHEQYF.

This chain links TRBV18 with TRBJ1-5; D ambiguous. CDR3 size: 14 residues. V lost 3 bases, J lost 4 bases, and 10 bases lay in between. The germline CDR1 and CDR2 sequences are KGHSH and LQKENI. The CDR3 reads CASSPQAQNQPQHF. The CDR3 region has the DNA TGTGCCAGCTCACCTCAAGCACAGAATCAGCCCCAGCATTTT.

This clonotype was seen a handful of times. The chain joins TRBV4-2 to TRBJ1-2; D gene unclear. Germline CDR1 reads LGHNA; CDR2 reads YNFKEQ. Deletions cut 7 bases from V and 4 bases from J, with 16 bases between. There are 14 residues in the CDR3. Here the CDR3 DNA reads TGTGCCAGCACCCGGAGGGAGGTCGGCTATGGCTACACCTTC. It specifies CASTRREVGYGYTF.

This clonotype was counted a few times. The chain couples TRBV29-1 to TRBJ1-2, with TRBD1 identical over 9 bases. The CDR3 is 15 amino acids. The V gene end was trimmed by 1 base and the J gene end by 7 bases; junction bases not matched to a gene: 10. The V gene's germline CDR1 is SQVTM and CDR2 ANQGSEA. The CDR3 DNA follows: TGCAGCGTTGAAGTTGTTTACAGGGGGCTCGTTGGCTACACCTTC. It codes for CSVEVVYRGLVGYTF.

The chain combines TRBV7-2 with TRBJ2-3, with TRBD2 matching 8 bases. V dropped 4 bases and J dropped 4; count of bases not matched to a gene: 4. Germline CDR1 is SGHTA and CDR2 is FQGNSA. The CDR3 totals 14 residues. CDR3 in DNA: TGTGCCAGCAGCTCAGGGACTAGTGCAGATACGCAGTATTTT. Its translation: CASSSGTSADTQYF.